This passage covers 3 T cell receptor beta chains from one sample sequenced in a study of T cells of healthy individuals. A single record per CDR3 protein comes from TCRdb applying MiXCR to the 5' RACE reads. The sample has tens of thousands of distinct CDR3 sequences; 16% are singletons. These receptors came from a human donor in good health.

This clonotype has at least ten counts. The rearrangement uses TRBV7-3 and TRBJ1-1; 8 bases are shared with TRBD1. CDR3 length: 14 residues. Germline-derived CDR1 and CDR2 are SGHTA and FQGTGA. With V trimmed by 2 bases and J by 3 bases, 2 bases remained unmatched. The CDR3 here is CASSLSQGDTEAFF. The CDR3 region has the DNA TGTGCCAGCAGCTTATCACAGGGGGACACTGAAGCTTTCTTT.

This clonotype was seen more than once but under ten times. This chain joins TRBV20-1 and TRBJ2-5; the match to TRBD2 covers 9 bases. V shed 0 bases, J shed 5 bases, and the junction held 7 bases outside the gene matches. CDR1 is DFQATT and CDR2 is SNEGSKA in the germline V gene (reference sequence). The CDR3 is 15 residues long. CDR3 protein: CSAREAGGPPETQYF. The CDR3 bases are TGCAGTGCTAGAGAGGCGGGAGGGCCGCCGGAGACCCAGTACTTC.

This clonotype was recorded at least ten times. The chain couples TRBV5-1 to TRBJ2-7, with D tentatively TRBD2 (7 bases). V gave up 0 bases and J gave up 4 bases, with 14 bases separating them. Germline CDR1 is SGHRS and CDR2 is YFSETQ. The CDR3 sequence is 15 residues long. The CDR3: CASSLEGEGGYEQYF. For the CDR3, the DNA is TGCGCCAGCAGCTTGGAGGGGGAGGGAGGGTACGAGCAGTACTTC.